The entry below describes one T cell receptor (beta chain). The protocol was immunoSEQ multiplex PCR, while the TCRdb copy is restricted to in-frame clones and leaves out a portion. The sample includes about 280,000 clones, roughly 89% seen only once; the top ten take approximately 6%. The data stem from a study of blood T cell repertoires in COVID-19. The wider study: PBMCs, B-cell-depleted T cells, or T cells were the source of the cDNA or gDNA that made up the material.

CDR1 and CDR2 (germline): MDHEN, SYDVKM. This CDR3 contains 19 residues. V trimming: 3 bases; J trimming: 0 bases; junction bases outside the gene matches: 11. V usage is TRBV28 and J usage is TRBJ2-6; 7 bases map to TRBD1. The sequence was obtained from a woman aged 40 to 50 who had recovered from COVID-19. Sequencing was done on a sample of PBMCs or T cells enriched from blood (not recorded which). The CDR3 DNA is TGTGCCAGCAGTTTTTTCGGGGACAGCGACAGCTCTGGGGCCAACGTCCTGACTTTC. It codes for CASSFFGDSDSSGANVLTF.